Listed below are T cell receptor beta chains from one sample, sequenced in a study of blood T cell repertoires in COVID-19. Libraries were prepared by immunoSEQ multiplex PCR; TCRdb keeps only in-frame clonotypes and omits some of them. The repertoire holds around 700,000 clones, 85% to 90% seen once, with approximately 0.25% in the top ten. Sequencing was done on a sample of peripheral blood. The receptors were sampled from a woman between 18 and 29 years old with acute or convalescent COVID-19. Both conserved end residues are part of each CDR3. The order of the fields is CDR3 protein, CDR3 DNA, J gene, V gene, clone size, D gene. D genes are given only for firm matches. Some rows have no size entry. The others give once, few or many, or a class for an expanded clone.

CACSLSGATNEKLFF	TGTGCCTGCTCTTTATCGGGTGCAACTAATGAAAAACTGTTTTTT	TRBJ1-4	TRBV30	-	-
CATLKTLVRVHYYEQYF	TGTGCCACCCTCAAAACACTAGTTCGGGTTCACTACTACGAGCAGTACTTC	TRBJ2-7	TRBV24-1	-	-
CASSRVGGIYGYTF	TGTGCCAGCAGTCGAGTCGGGGGGATCTATGGCTACACCTTC	TRBJ1-2	TRBV21-1	-	-
CASSSRTLRTTNEKLFF	TGTGCCAGCTCATCCAGGACTCTCCGTACAACTAATGAAAAACTGTTTTTT	TRBJ1-4	TRBV18	once	-
CASSGGGRGRYYEQYF	TGTGCCAGCAGTGGGGGGGGACGGGGCCGGTACTACGAGCAGTACTTC	TRBJ2-7	TRBV6-2/TRBV6-3	-	TRBD2
CASSLTDTQYF	TGTGCCAGCAGCCTCACAGATACGCAGTATTTT	TRBJ2-3	TRBV11-1	-	-
CASSPTGGRSTEAFF	TGCGCCAGCAGCCCAACAGGGGGCCGTAGCACTGAAGCTTTCTTT	TRBJ1-1	TRBV5-1	-	TRBD1
CASSSRQTPEAFF	TGTGCCAGCAGCTCCCGACAGACACCTGAAGCTTTCTTT	TRBJ1-1	TRBV7-9	-	-
CAITSTGQSYEQYF	TGTGCCATTACCTCGACAGGCCAGTCCTACGAGCAGTACTTC	TRBJ2-7	TRBV6-6	-	-
CASSRVARANTEAFF	TGCGCCAGCAGCCGGGTGGCGAGGGCGAACACTGAAGCTTTCTTT	TRBJ1-1	TRBV4-3	-	-
CASSSTGGGDQPQHF	TGTGCCAGCAGTTCGACAGGGGGGGGTGATCAGCCCCAGCATTTT	TRBJ1-5	TRBV6-5	-	TRBD1
CASSPQDRDSNTIYF	TGTGCCAGCAGCCCCCAGGACAGGGATAGCAACACCATATATTTT	TRBJ1-3	TRBV5-6	-	TRBD1
CASNIDSIQPQHF	TGTGCCAGCAATATAGACAGTATTCAGCCCCAGCATTTT	TRBJ1-5	TRBV6-5	-	-
CASRLNTGELFF	TGTGCCAGCAGACTTAACACCGGGGAGCTGTTTTTT	TRBJ2-2	TRBV3-1/TRBV3-2	-	-
CASSQDRGPYNSPLHF	TGCGCCAGCAGCCAAGACAGGGGCCCCTATAATTCACCCCTCCACTTT	TRBJ1-6	TRBV4-3	once	-
CATSDAGPGGDTQYF	TGTGCCACCAGTGACGCGGGGCCAGGAGGAGATACGCAGTATTTT	TRBJ2-3	TRBV24-1	-	-
CASSLAPSRADGGAPLLYEQYF	TGTGCCAGCAGCTTAGCCCCCTCGAGGGCCGACGGGGGGGCGCCCCTCCTCTACGAGCAGTACTTC	TRBJ2-7	TRBV7-3	-	TRBD2
CASSYSTSGNQPQHF	TGTGCCAGCAGTTACTCCACCAGTGGCAATCAGCCCCAGCATTTT	TRBJ1-5	TRBV6-2/TRBV6-3	-	-
CASSETGWYGYTF	TGTGCCAGCAGTGAAACAGGGTGGTATGGCTACACCTTC	TRBJ1-2	TRBV2	-	-
CATSQGLAGGNEQFF	TGTGCCACCAGCCAGGGGCTAGCGGGGGGTAATGAGCAGTTCTTC	TRBJ2-1	TRBV24-1	-	TRBD2
CASGDRMNTEAFF	TGTGCCAGCGGGGACAGGATGAACACTGAAGCTTTCTTT	TRBJ1-1	TRBV18	-	TRBD1
CASSPGTSGTRQYF	TGTGCCAGCAGCCCCGGGACTAGCGGTACGAGGCAGTACTTC	TRBJ2-7	TRBV7-2	-	TRBD2